This paragraph reports one T cell receptor beta chain. What it binds is not known. These data come from a study of cytomegalovirus exposure and HLA in healthy donors. The PCR had 60 Vbeta and 13 Jbeta primers. Original data processing: Unique TCR beta chains totaled some 80 million in a later count, with roughly 10 million of them shared. TCRdb keeps only in-frame clones here, not all; method: immunoSEQ multiplex PCR. The D gene and trimming were derived from the DNA, and the V and J assignments and clone size from that table. Of approximately 110,000 clones detected, 15% to 17% appear once; the ten largest clones hold 1.9%. The CDR3 length is 13 residues. V shed 8 bases and J shed 5 bases, with 15 bases lying between them. CDR1 is MDHEN and CDR2 is SYDVKM in the germline V gene. Study results and limitations: An analysis that came later showed most CMV-associated TCR beta chains appearing HLA-restricted. The classifier reportedly diagnosed cytomegalovirus status with high specificity and sensitivity.

The J gene is TRBJ1-2, the V gene TRBV28; D is ambiguous. This clonotype was obtained from a woman aged 18-29 years in good health and CMV-seronegative. Sequenced material: PBMCs. The CDR3 region is CASLDRVSYGYTF. In DNA form, the CDR3 reads TGTGCCAGCCTAGACCGGGTGTCTTATGGCTACACCTTC.